The T cell receptor (beta chain) under discussion was sequenced for a study of CD4 and CD8 cells across lung adenocarcinoma regions. This clonotype occurred many times. This CDR3 is 15 amino acids long. Germline V gene sequence: CDR1 MNHNS, CDR2 SASEGT. The trim removed 2 bases at V and 6 bases at J, leaving 4 bases unmatched. MiXCR, applied by TCRdb to the PCR reads, yields one record per CDR3 protein. The sample includes 20,000 to 25,000 distinct CDR3 sequences, under 70% of them seen just once. The chain uses TRBV6-1 and TRBJ2-4, with TRBD2 matching over 10 bases. The clonotype was recovered from a female donor with lung adenocarcinoma. The CD4 and CD8 labels of this study may be unreliable. Sequenced material: CD8+ T cells from the center of a lung tumor. The DNA of the CDR3 is TGTGCCAGCAGTGAAATGGCTAGCGGGAGAAACATTCAGTACTTC. It translates to CASSEMASGRNIQYF.